These 19 T cell receptor beta chains came from one sample sequenced in a study of blood T cell repertoires in COVID-19. Clones were read by immunoSEQ multiplex PCR, and TCRdb kept only the in-frame ones, dropping some. This sample has over 200,000 clones, with 70% to 90% found just once. Sequenced input: peripheral blood. The receptors stem from a woman in her forties or fifties with acute or convalescent COVID-19.

A single count supports this clone. Other DNA sequences of this sample code for an identical CDR3. The chain links TRBV6-1 to TRBJ1-5, with a tentative D call TRBD1 (5 bases). The CDR3 is 15 residues long. Trimming pared 2 bases from V and 2 bases from J, leaving 10 bases between. Per the germline V gene, CDR1 is MNHNS and CDR2 is SASEGT. CDR3 sequence (DNA): TGTGCCAGCAGTGAACAGGGAAGGGGCAATCAGCCCCAGCATTTT. Translating it yields CASSEQGRGNQPQHF.

The chain carries TRBV30 and TRBJ1-1; 7 nucleotides match TRBD1. V shed 2 bases, J shed 3 bases, and the junction held 9 bases outside the gene matches. The CDR3 is made up of 15 amino acids. The germline V gene has CDR1 GTSNPN and CDR2 SVGIG (reference sequence). The CDR3, as DNA: TGTGCCTGGAGTCCACAGGGGTTCCGTGACACTGAAGCTTTCTTT. Protein sequence: CAWSPQGFRDTEAFF.

This rearrangement joins TRBV5-6 to TRBJ2-2, with 9 bases matching TRBD1. Looked up from germline, CDR1 is SGHDT and CDR2 is YYEEEE. V shed 3 bases and J 7 bases; nucleotides not matched to a gene: 10. The CDR3 totals 16 residues. The CDR3, as DNA: TGTGCCAGCAGCTGGACATGGGACAGGGATATCGGGGAGCTGTTTTTT. This codes for CASSWTWDRDIGELFF. The full variable domain, in which reference TRBV5-6 and TRBJ2-2 provide the parts outside the CDR3, is DAGVTQSPTHLIKTRGQQVTLRCSPKSGHDTVSWYQQALGQGPQFIFQYYEEEERQRGNFPDRFSGHQFPNYSSELNVNALLLGDSALYLCASSWTWDRDIGELFFGEGSRLTVL.

CDR3 DNA: TGCGCCAGCAGCGTGGGACTAGCGGGTATATTAGCTTCCTACGAGCAGTACTTC. Protein: CASSVGLAGILASYEQYF. The chain combines TRBV5-1 with TRBJ2-7, with 12 bases identical to TRBD2. The CDR3 consists of 18 residues. Germline lookup yields CDR1 SGHRS and CDR2 YFSETQ. The V and J ends lost 4 bases and 1 base, in that order; junction bases with no gene match: 12.

The rearrangement links TRBV21-1 to TRBJ2-1; the D call of TRBD2 is as the table states it, not checked on the DNA. TRBV21-1 is termed a pseudogene. The CDR3 contains 15 residues. Here the CDR3 reads CASSLAGGPYNEQFF. The CDR3 nucleotides are TGTGCCAGCAGCCTAGCGGGAGGGCCTTACAATGAGCAGTTCTTC.

CDR3 loop: CASSFTSGWGGELFF. CDR3 DNA sequence: TGTGCCAGCAGTTTCACTAGCGGGTGGGGCGGGGAGCTGTTTTTT. The chain is built from TRBV27 and TRBJ2-2, with 9 bases aligning to TRBD2. The CDR3 has 15 residues. The trim removed 3 bases at V and 7 bases at J, leaving 6 bases unmatched. Per the germline V gene, CDR1 is MNHEY and CDR2 is SMNVEV (reference sequence).

The rearrangement uses TRBV7-3 and TRBJ1-5, with 8 bases identical to TRBD1. CDR1 is SGHTA, CDR2 FQGTGA, per germline. The CDR3 runs 13 residues. Trimming cost V 4 bases and J 5 bases; bases outside gene matches: 1. The CDR3 sequence is CASSSTGDQPQHF. DNA for the CDR3: TGTGCCAGCAGCTCGACAGGGGATCAGCCCCAGCATTTT.

The chain employs TRBV7-9 and TRBJ2-7; TRBD2 matches at 11 bases. There are 13 residues in the CDR3. V trimming: 10 bases; J trimming: 4 bases; junction bases outside the gene matches: 6. Germline CDR1 is SEHNR and CDR2 is FQNEAQ (reference sequence). This CDR3 is CATILAGEYEQYF. DNA of the CDR3: TGTGCCACTATACTAGCGGGAGAGTACGAGCAGTACTTC.

The chain links TRBV28 to TRBJ1-6; 10 nucleotides agree with TRBD1. The CDR3 is 16 amino acids. The junction had 9 bases not matched to a gene; V was cut back by 5 bases and J by 8 bases. The germline gives CDR1 MDHEN, CDR2 SYDVKM. CDR3 nucleotide sequence: TGTGCCAGCAGTCTCCCTACCGGGACAGGGGATTCACCCCTCCACTTT. This sequence encodes CASSLPTGTGDSPLHF.

This clone was seen a single time. The CDR3 bases are TGCAGCGTTGGACAGGAGAACACTGAAGCTTTCTTT. Translating gives CSVGQENTEAFF. The V gene is TRBV29-1, the J gene TRBJ1-1, with a possible D match to TRBD1 (6 bases). CDR1 and CDR2 from the germline V gene are SQVTM and ANQGSEA. The CDR3 has 12 residues. Trimming removed 4 bases at V and 1 base at J, with 7 bases between.

V and J are TRBV3-1 (or the pseudogene TRBV3-2) and TRBJ1-1, with TRBD1 as a possible D gene (6 bases). Between the trimmed V and J ends, which lost 1 base and 12 bases, there was a span of 21 bases. Germline-derived CDR1 and CDR2 are LGHDT and YNNKEL (reference sequence). The CDR3 is made up of 15 amino acids. This chain's CDR3 is CASSQVVVTGHRTFF. CDR3 DNA: TGTGCCAGCAGCCAAGTTGTAGTAACGGGACATCGGACTTTCTTT.

V gene TRBV7-3 combines with J gene TRBJ2-1; 7 nucleotides agree with TRBD2. In germline, CDR1 is SGHTA, CDR2 FQGTGA. V lost 1 base, J lost 8 bases, and 5 bases stayed unmatched. There are 14 residues in the CDR3. This CDR3 reads CASSLIAGTYEQFF. The CDR3 DNA reads as TGTGCCAGCAGCTTAATAGCGGGCACCTATGAGCAGTTCTTC.

The gene calls are TRBV7-2 and TRBJ2-7, with D unresolved. The germline V and J ends were trimmed by 0 bases and 1 base, with 7 bases remaining between them. The germline V gene has CDR1 SGHTA and CDR2 FQGNSA. CDR3 length: 14 amino acids. The CDR3 coding sequence is TGTGCCAGCAGCTTAGCCCAGGCATCCTACGAGCAGTACTTC. It codes for CASSLAQASYEQYF.

This chain connects TRBV28 to TRBJ2-4; 13 bases map to TRBD2. Germline V lookup: CDR1 MDHEN, CDR2 SYDVKM. The CDR3 is 21 residues long. The V gene end was trimmed by 6 bases and the J gene end by 0 bases; junction bases not matched to a gene: 17. CDR3 nucleotide sequence: TGTGCCAGCAGGGCCGGGGCAGGACTAGCGGGAGTACTAATAGCCAAAAACATTCAGTACTTC. Its translation: CASRAGAGLAGVLIAKNIQYF.

The V and J genes are TRBV2 and TRBJ1-5; possibly TRBD1 for D (5 bases). There are 14 residues in the CDR3. Per germline, CDR1 SNHLY and CDR2 FYNNEI. V gave up 3 bases and J gave up 2 bases, with 8 bases separating them. The CDR3 region has the DNA TGTGCCAGCAGTGACAGGGTAGGCAATCAGCCCCAGCATTTT. Protein sequence: CASSDRVGNQPQHF.

In regard to this clone: This sample includes further DNA sequences coding for the same CDR3. The V and J genes are TRBV4-3 and TRBJ1-5; maybe TRBD1 (6 bases). V was clipped by 0 bases and J by 6 bases, with 6 bases between them. The germline V gene encodes CDR1 LGHNA and CDR2 YSLEER. The CDR3 loop spans 13 amino acids. The CDR3, as DNA: TGCGCCAGCAGCCAAGACAGGGGTCAGCCCCAGCATTTT. This sequence encodes CASSQDRGQPQHF.

The chain uses TRBV6-4 and TRBJ2-3, with a tentative D call TRBD2 (6 bases). The CDR3 is 14 amino acids. Deletions cut 8 bases from V and 1 base from J, with 13 bases between. Germline CDR1 is MRHNA and CDR2 is SNTAGT. The CDR3 is CASAGRGGTDTQYF. The CDR3 DNA sequence: TGTGCCAGCGCCGGGAGAGGGGGCACAGATACGCAGTATTTT.

The J gene is TRBJ1-1, the V gene TRBV27; D is unresolved. The V end was cut by 6 bases, the J end by 0 bases, with 11 bases between. This CDR3 region has 14 residues. In germline, CDR1 is MNHEY, CDR2 SMNVEV (reference sequence). CDR3 protein: CASRRTNMNTEAFF. The CDR3 DNA reads as TGTGCCAGCAGACGAACAAATATGAACACTGAAGCTTTCTTT.

This clone appeared a single time. The gene calls are TRBV11-3 and TRBJ2-1; 8 bases align to TRBD2. Trimming removed 5 bases from V and 0 bases from J; junction bases left unmatched: 6. This CDR3 contains 16 residues. Germline lookup yields CDR1 SGHNT and CDR2 YENEEA. CDR3 loop: CASSVVSGDSYNEQFF. CDR3 nucleotides: TGTGCCAGCAGCGTCGTTAGCGGGGACTCCTACAATGAGCAGTTCTTC. The whole variable domain, filled in from reference TRBV11-3 and TRBJ2-1, reads EAGVVQSPRYKIIEKKQPVAFWCNPISGHNTLYWYLQNLGQGPELLIRYENEEAVDDSQLPKDRFSAERLKGVDSTLKIQPAELGDSAVYLCASSVVSGDSYNEQFFGPGTRLTVL.